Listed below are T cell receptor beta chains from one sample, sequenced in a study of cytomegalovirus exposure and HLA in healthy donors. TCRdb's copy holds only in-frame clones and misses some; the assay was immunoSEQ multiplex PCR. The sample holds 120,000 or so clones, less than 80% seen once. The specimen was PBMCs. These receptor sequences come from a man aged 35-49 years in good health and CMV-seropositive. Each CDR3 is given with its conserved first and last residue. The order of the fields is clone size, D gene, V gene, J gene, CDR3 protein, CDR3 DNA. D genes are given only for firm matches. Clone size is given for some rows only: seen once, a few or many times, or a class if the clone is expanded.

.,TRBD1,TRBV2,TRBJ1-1,CASSDRGFGAFF,TGTGCCAGTTCTGACAGGGGGTTTGGGGCTTTCTTT
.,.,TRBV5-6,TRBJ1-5,CASSLMGGGGHSNQPQHF,TGTGCCAGCAGCCTGATGGGGGGAGGGGGGCATAGCAATCAGCCCCAGCATTTT
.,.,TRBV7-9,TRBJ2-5,CASSLEVQETQYF,TGTGCCAGCAGCTTGGAGGTCCAAGAGACCCAGTACTTC
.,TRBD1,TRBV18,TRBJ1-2,CASSPGTGGGYTF,TGTGCCAGCTCACCAGGGACAGGTGGTGGCTACACCTTC
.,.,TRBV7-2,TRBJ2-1,CASSLEHITNGDLYNEQFF,TGTGCCAGCAGCTTAGAACATATCACAAACGGGGATCTCTACAATGAGCAGTTCTTC
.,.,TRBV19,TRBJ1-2,CASARQPNYGYTF,TGTGCCAGCGCCCGACAGCCAAACTATGGCTACACCTTC
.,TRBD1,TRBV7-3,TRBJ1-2,CASSLRGQGISYTF,TGTGCCAGCAGCTTAAGAGGACAGGGTATAAGCTACACCTTC
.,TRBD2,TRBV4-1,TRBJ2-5,CASSQVPGTSQETQYF,TGCGCCAGCAGCCAAGTTCCCGGGACTAGCCAAGAGACCCAGTACTTC
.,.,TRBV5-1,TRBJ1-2,CASSTGYGYTF,TGCGCCAGCTCGACAGGATATGGCTACACCTTC
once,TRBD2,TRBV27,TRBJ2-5,CASSLTSGGQETQYF,TGTGCCAGCAGTTTAACTAGCGGGGGCCAAGAGACCCAGTACTTC
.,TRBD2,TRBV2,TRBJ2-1,CASRGTSGISYNEQFF,TGTGCCAGCAGAGGGACTAGCGGGATCTCCTACAATGAGCAGTTCTTC
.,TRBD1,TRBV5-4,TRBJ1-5,CASSLAGTGGNQPQHF,TGTGCCAGCAGCTTGGCCGGGACAGGGGGCAATCAGCCCCAGCATTTT
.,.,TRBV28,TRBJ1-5,CASSLFPFRGPGQPQHF,TGTGCCAGCAGTTTATTCCCTTTCAGGGGCCCGGGTCAGCCCCAGCATTTT
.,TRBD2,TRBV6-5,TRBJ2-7,CASSSGLAASSYEQYF,TGTGCCAGCAGTTCCGGACTAGCGGCGAGCTCCTACGAGCAGTACTTC
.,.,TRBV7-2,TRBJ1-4,CASSFAGEEKLFF,TGTGCCAGCAGCTTCGCCGGGGAGGAAAAACTGTTTTTT
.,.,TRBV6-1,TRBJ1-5,CASSEQANSNQPQHF,TGTGCCAGCAGTGAACAGGCAAATAGCAATCAGCCCCAGCATTTT
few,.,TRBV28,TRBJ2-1,CASRLSYRGYNEQFF,TGTGCCAGCAGGCTCAGCTATAGGGGATACAATGAGCAGTTCTTC
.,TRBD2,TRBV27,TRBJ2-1,CASTRQERGVYEQFF,TGTGCCAGCACCCGTCAGGAGCGGGGGGTGTATGAGCAGTTCTTC
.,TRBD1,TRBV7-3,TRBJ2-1,CASSLDRAGRNEQFF,TGTGCCAGCAGCTTGGACAGGGCAGGACGAAATGAGCAGTTCTTC
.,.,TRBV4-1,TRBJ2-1,CASSQDQGFDEQFF,TGCGCCAGCAGCCAAGATCAGGGGTTTGATGAGCAGTTCTTC
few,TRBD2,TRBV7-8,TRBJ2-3,CASSLLAGVLDTQYF,TGTGCCAGCAGCTTATTAGCGGGAGTTTTGGATACGCAGTATTTT
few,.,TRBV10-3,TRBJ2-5,CAIKGTGSLQETQYF,TGTGCCATCAAGGGTACAGGGTCACTCCAAGAGACCCAGTACTTC
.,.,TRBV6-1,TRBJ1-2,CASSEGAPYGYTF,TGTGCCAGCAGTGAAGGGGCTCCATATGGCTACACCTTC
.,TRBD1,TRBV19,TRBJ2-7,CASSIFLQGSHEQYF,TGTGCCAGTAGTATATTCCTACAGGGGTCCCACGAGCAGTACTTC
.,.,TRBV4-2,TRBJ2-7,CASSQLLEGYEQYF,TGTGCCAGCAGCCAACTGCTAGAAGGCTACGAGCAGTACTTC
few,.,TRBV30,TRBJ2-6,CAWSLGGANVLTF,TGTGCCTGGAGTCTCGGTGGGGCCAACGTCCTGACTTTC
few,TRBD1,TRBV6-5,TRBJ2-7,CASTLTGGYHEQYF,TGTGCCAGCACCTTGACAGGGGGCTACCACGAGCAGTACTTC
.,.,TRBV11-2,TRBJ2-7,CASSFAPSQSSYEQYF,TGTGCCAGCAGCTTTGCCCCTAGCCAGAGCTCCTACGAGCAGTACTTC
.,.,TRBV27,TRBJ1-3,CASSLGRGSGNTIYF,TGTGCCAGCAGTTTGGGAAGGGGGTCCGGAAACACCATATATTTT
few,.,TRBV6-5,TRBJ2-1,CASSYSRAVYNEQFF,TGTGCCAGCAGTTACTCGCGGGCGGTCTACAATGAGCAGTTCTTC
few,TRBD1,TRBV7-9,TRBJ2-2,CASSWPGQGIITGELFF,TGTGCCAGCAGCTGGCCGGGACAGGGGATTATCACCGGGGAGCTGTTTTTT
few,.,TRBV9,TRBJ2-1,CASSVSASSYNEQFF,TGTGCCAGCAGCGTCAGCGCAAGCTCCTACAATGAGCAGTTCTTC
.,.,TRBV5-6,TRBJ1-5,CASSLGTRNQPQHF,TGTGCCAGCAGCCTCGGGACAAGGAATCAGCCCCAGCATTTT
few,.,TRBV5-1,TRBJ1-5,CASSVKRDTPNQPQHF,TGCGCCAGCAGCGTGAAACGGGACACCCCAAATCAGCCCCAGCATTTT
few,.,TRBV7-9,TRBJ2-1,CASSFLVNEQFF,TGTGCCAGCAGCTTTCTTGTCAATGAGCAGTTCTTC
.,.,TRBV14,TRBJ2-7,CASSQFSQPYEQYF,TGTGCCAGCAGCCAATTCTCACAGCCCTACGAGCAGTACTTC
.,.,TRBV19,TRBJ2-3,CASSAPRVSDTQYF,TGTGCCAGTAGTGCTCCCCGGGTCTCAGATACGCAGTATTTT
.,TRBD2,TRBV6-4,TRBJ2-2,CASSPYTTSGTGELFF,TGTGCCAGCAGTCCTTACACGACTAGCGGCACCGGGGAGCTGTTTTTT
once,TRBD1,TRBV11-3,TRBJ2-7,CAARQGASYEQYF,TGTGCCGCGAGACAGGGGGCCTCCTACGAGCAGTACTTC
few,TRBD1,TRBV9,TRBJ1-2,CASSSSATGGYGYTF,TGTGCCAGCAGCTCCTCTGCTACAGGGGGCTATGGCTACACCTTC
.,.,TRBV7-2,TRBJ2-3,CASSLGGPPGTQYF,TGTGCCAGCAGCTTAGGCGGGCCTCCTGGTACGCAGTATTTT
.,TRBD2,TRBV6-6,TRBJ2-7,CAGSYGTSYEQYF,TGTGCCGGCAGTTACGGGACTAGCTACGAGCAGTACTTC
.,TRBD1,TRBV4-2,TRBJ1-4,CASSRLGQALNEKLFF,TGTGCCAGCAGTCGCCTCGGACAGGCTCTAAATGAAAAACTGTTTTTT
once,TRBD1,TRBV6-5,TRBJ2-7,CASRGQGIGEQYF,TGTGCCAGCAGAGGACAGGGGATAGGCGAGCAGTACTTC
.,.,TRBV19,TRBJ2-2,CASITQGGELFF,TGTGCCAGCATTACGCAGGGCGGGGAGCTGTTTTTT
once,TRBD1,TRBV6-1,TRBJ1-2,CASSEVSRTGNYTF,TGTGCCAGCAGTGAAGTAAGCAGGACAGGGAATTACACCTTC
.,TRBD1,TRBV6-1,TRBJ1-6,CASKPRGNNSPLHF,TGTGCCAGCAAGCCCAGGGGGAATAATTCACCCCTCCACTTT
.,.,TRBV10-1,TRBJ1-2,CASSVSGGTDYGYTF,TGCGCCAGCAGTGTGTCGGGAGGGACCGATTATGGCTACACCTTC
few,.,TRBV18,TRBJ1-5,CASSPWKGEQPQHF,TGTGCCAGCTCACCCTGGAAGGGGGAGCAGCCCCAGCATTTT
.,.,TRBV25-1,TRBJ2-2,CASRQEIDTGELFF,TGTGCCAGCAGACAGGAGATCGACACCGGGGAGCTGTTTTTT
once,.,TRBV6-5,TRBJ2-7,CASSSGSWYEQYF,TGTGCCAGCAGTTCCGGGAGCTGGTACGAGCAGTACTTC
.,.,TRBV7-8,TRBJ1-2,CASSLWGGNYGYTF,TGTGCCAGCAGCTTATGGGGGGGGAATTATGGCTACACCTTC